The 18 T cell receptor beta chains below were found in one sample sequenced in a study of T cells in Graves' hyperthyroidism and ophthalmopathy. Using RNA transcripts as the source, TCR beta CDR3 regions were amplified. A first-round RT-PCR of the TCR CDR3 used the HTBI primer set. One entry per CDR3 protein, called by TCRdb with MiXCR from the multiplex PCR reads. Among hundreds of thousands of distinct CDR3 sequences listed, around 39% were seen once. Sequencing input: blood. Receptors originate from a man between 18 and 35 years old with Graves' hyperthyroidism.

The J gene is TRBJ1-4, the V gene TRBV10-3; 7 bases match TRBD1. J gave up 7 bases and V 11 bases, and 13 bases lay outside the gene matches. The CDR3 consists of 14 residues. Germline V lookup: CDR1 ENHRY, CDR2 SYGVKD. The CDR3 DNA is TGTGCCGGCAGTTCGACAGGGATGAGTGAAAAACTGTTTTTT. Its translation: CAGSSTGMSEKLFF.

The sample holds many counts of this clonotype. DNA of the CDR3: TGTGCCACCGGAGGGGGGAGCAATCAGCCCCAGCATTTT. It codes for CATGGGSNQPQHF. The chain carries TRBV24-1 and TRBJ1-5; tentatively, D is TRBD1 (6 bases). V was cut by 9 bases and J by 1 base, with 9 bases left in between. This CDR3 contains 13 residues. Germline V lookup: CDR1 KGHDR, CDR2 SFDVKD.

This chain uses TRBV9 with TRBJ2-5, with D perhaps assigned TRBD1 or TRBD2 (5 bases each). Looked up from germline, CDR1 is SGDLS and CDR2 is YYNGEE. The V gene lost 4 bases and the J gene lost 4 bases, with 11 bases spanning the gap. The CDR3 has 13 amino acids. The CDR3 nucleotides are TGTGCCAGCAGCCAGGACGGGACAGAGACCCAGTACTTC. It yields the protein CASSQDGTETQYF.

This clonotype came up a few times. The chain combines TRBV6-1 with TRBJ1-5; a weak D match, TRBD1 (5 bases). V lost 6 bases and J 7 bases, leaving 13 bases between the germline ends. Germline V gene lookup returns CDR1 MNHNS and CDR2 SASEGT. The CDR3 totals 13 residues. The CDR3 nucleotides read TGTGCCAGCAGCGCCACCTGGGGGCAGCCCCAGCATTTT. As protein: CASSATWGQPQHF.

This clonotype was detected ten times or more. The chain uses TRBV20-1 and TRBJ2-7; 11 nucleotides align to TRBD2. Germline-derived CDR1 and CDR2 are DFQATT and SNEGSKA (reference sequence). With V trimmed by 3 bases and J by 3 bases, 4 bases remained unmatched. This CDR3 has 14 amino acids. CDR3 protein: CSASHGTSGYEQYF. The CDR3 coding sequence is TGCAGTGCTAGCCACGGGACTAGCGGCTACGAGCAGTACTTC.

The chain employs TRBV7-6 and TRBJ1-1; D is uncertain. The V gene lost 4 bases and the J gene lost 0 bases, with 12 bases spanning the gap. This CDR3 contains 15 residues. Germline V gene data show CDR1 as SGHVS and CDR2 as FNYEAQ. The CDR3 bases are TGTGCCAGCAGCTCTCCAGGAAACTTGAACACTGAAGCTTTCTTT. Its translation: CASSSPGNLNTEAFF.

This clonotype has ten or more counts. V usage is TRBV5-1 and J usage is TRBJ1-2; the match to TRBD1 covers 8 bases. CDR3 size: 14 residues. The junction had 4 bases not matched to a gene; V was cut back by 2 bases and J by 4 bases. Germline values: CDR1 SGHRS, CDR2 YFSETQ. CDR3 loop: CASSFPGQVYGYTF. CDR3 DNA: TGCGCCAGCAGCTTCCCGGGACAGGTCTATGGCTACACCTTC.

This clonotype was counted only a few times. The genes are TRBV5-1 and TRBJ2-7; 7 bases agree with TRBD1. The CDR3 is 14 residues long. The trim removed 4 bases at V and 2 bases at J, leaving 6 bases unmatched. Germline CDR1 SGHRS, CDR2 YFSETQ. CDR3 DNA sequence: TGCGCCAGCAGCGGGGGACAGTACGCCTACGAGCAGTACTTC. Translating it yields CASSGGQYAYEQYF.

This rearrangement joins TRBV5-1 to TRBJ1-3; D is unresolved. Germline values: CDR1 SGHRS, CDR2 YFSETQ. Trimming shortened V by 2 bases and J by 1 base, and 10 bases separated the two germline ends. The CDR3 runs to 15 residues. CDR3 sequence (DNA): TGCGCCAGCAGCTTATTAGGCCTTTCTGGAAACACCATATATTTT. Residues: CASSLLGLSGNTIYF.

This clonotype was observed many times. V and J are TRBV15 and TRBJ1-4, with no clear D. The V gene lost 9 bases and the J gene lost 6 bases, with 20 bases spanning the gap. Germline CDR1 reads LNHNV; CDR2 reads YYDKDF (reference sequence). The CDR3 is 15 residues long. CDR3 sequence reads: CATYQTSTLYEKLFF. DNA for the CDR3: TGTGCCACTTACCAGACCAGTACCCTGTATGAAAAACTGTTTTTT.

On this clonotype: A much larger clone lies one base from this, so it may be a read error. The rearrangement uses TRBV7-2 and TRBJ2-7, with 9 bases that match TRBD1. The CDR3 sequence is 14 residues long. The germline V gene has CDR1 SGHTA and CDR2 FQGNSA. After removal of 4 bases from V and 5 bases from J, the junction contained 6 bases not matched to a gene. In DNA, the CDR3 is TGTGCCAGCAGCTCTGGGACAGGGATCAACGAGCAGTACTTC. Its protein product is CASSSGTGINEQYF.

The chain combines TRBV20-1 with TRBJ2-2; maybe TRBD1 (5 bases). Trimming removed 1 base from V and 2 bases from J, with 14 bases in between. Germline V gives CDR1 DFQATT, CDR2 SNEGSKA (reference sequence). This CDR3 contains 16 residues. The CDR3 sequence: CSARGVSRENTGELFF. The CDR3 DNA sequence: TGCAGTGCTAGAGGGGTTAGCAGGGAAAACACCGGGGAGCTGTTTTTT.

With respect to this clonotype: Because the CDR3 is missing its conserved closing phenylalanine or tryptophan, this is likely a read error. The chain joins TRBV12-3 or TRBV12-4 to TRBJ1-2; D not certain. This CDR3 spans 15 amino acids. Written as DNA, the CDR3 is TGTGCCAGCGCGCGCCCAGGCGCCTCCAACTATGACTACACCTCC. Translation gives CASARPGASNYDYTS.

There are a few counts of this clonotype. The J gene is TRBJ2-5, the V gene TRBV19; TRBD2 is a possible D gene (5 bases). V was pared by 4 bases and J by 5 bases, with 11 bases between. The CDR3 totals 13 residues. Per germline, CDR1 LNHDA and CDR2 SQIVND (reference sequence). DNA for the CDR3: TGTGCCAGTAGTAAAGCGGTGGGCGAGACCCAGTACTTC. It encodes CASSKAVGETQYF.

The V gene is TRBV10-2, the J gene TRBJ2-5; D uncertain. This CDR3 spans 14 amino acids. Between the trimmed V and J ends, which lost 0 bases and 2 bases, there was a span of 7 bases. Germline CDR1 reads WSHSY; CDR2 reads SAAADI. Here the CDR3 DNA reads TGCGCCAGCAGTGAGTCAACTCTTCAAGAGACCCAGTACTTC. This sequence encodes CASSESTLQETQYF.

This clonotype has at least ten counts. The V and J genes are TRBV20-1 and TRBJ1-3; D is possibly TRBD1 (5 bases). V lost 5 bases and J lost 0, with 11 bases in between. CDR1 DFQATT and CDR2 SNEGSKA come from the germline V gene (reference sequence). This CDR3 contains 14 residues. CDR3 amino acids: CSAPGQGSGNTIYF. The CDR3, as DNA: TGCAGTGCTCCCGGGCAGGGCTCTGGAAACACCATATATTTT.

This clonotype was observed a single time. Lacking the conserved final phenylalanine or tryptophan, this CDR3 likely reflects a read error. The V gene is TRBV20-1, the J gene TRBJ2-5; D ambiguous. Germline CDR1 DFQATT, CDR2 SNEGSKA (reference sequence). CDR3 length equals 14 residues. V was shortened by 2 bases and J by 0 bases, with 10 bases between the two germline ends. CDR3 amino acids: CSARTPVYQETQYL. CDR3 in DNA: TGCAGTGCTAGAACCCCGGTGTACCAAGAGACCCAGTACCTC.

This clonotype was counted between two and nine times. The V call is TRBV7-9, the J call TRBJ1-2; TRBD1 is a possible D gene (6 bases). Trimming left V 6 bases short and J 1 base short, with 18 bases between. Germline V gene lookup returns CDR1 SEHNR and CDR2 FQNEAQ (reference sequence). The CDR3 loop spans 16 amino acids. The CDR3 DNA follows: TGTGCCAGCAGTGTCGGTGGGGACAACTATAACTATGGCTACACCTTC. It specifies CASSVGGDNYNYGYTF.